Presented here are 9 T cell receptor beta chains from one specimen sequenced in a study of graft-versus-host responses after intestinal transplantation (dated by TCRdb to the early 2020s). The method behind the library was the immunoSEQ multiplex PCR assay. TCRdb holds this immuneACCESS table with in-frame rearrangements only. Some clones are missing; in checked studies, unresolved V genes explain under half, and the rest has no known cause. The sample data list 10,000 or so clones, and 25% to 30% of these were observed just once. The ten most abundant clones make up around 3.2% of the sample. The label giving this sample's time point can be read as: cells obtained before transplantation from donor or recipient. Sequenced material: alloreactive CD4+ T cells from a mixed lymphocyte reaction culture, taken before intestinal transplant. The sample's cell subset or site, from its label and the paper: CFSE-low proliferating T cells sorted from roughly six-day pre-transplant mixed lymphocyte reaction (GvH or HvG direction). The origin of the receptors is a human patient who received an intestinal transplant.

The V and J genes are TRBV19 and TRBJ1-5; D gene unclear. Trimming cost V 5 bases and J 2 bases, with 16 bases left between them. There are 16 residues in the CDR3. CDR1 and CDR2 (germline): LNHDA, SQIVND (reference sequence). The DNA of the CDR3 is TGTGCCAGTAGTCTTGCGTCCGAAGAAGGCAATCAGCCCCAGCATTTT. Translated: CASSLASEEGNQPQHF.

The chain has TRBV28 and TRBJ1-5, with D uncertain. The germline V gene has CDR1 MDHEN and CDR2 SYDVKM. CDR3 length equals 13 residues. Trimming left V 7 bases short and J 2 bases short, with 9 bases between. The CDR3 bases are TGTGCCAGCAATCGGTGGCGCAATCAGCCCCAGCATTTT. Translation gives CASNRWRNQPQHF.

This clone was counted only a few times. The chain combines TRBV7-9 with TRBJ2-7; perhaps TRBD1 as D (5 bases). The germline gives CDR1 SEHNR, CDR2 FQNEAQ (reference sequence). V was clipped by 4 bases and J by 4 bases, with 11 bases between them. This CDR3 contains 13 residues. The CDR3 protein is CASSSPREYEQYF. CDR3 in DNA: TGTGCCAGCAGCTCCCCCAGGGAATACGAGCAGTACTTC. Supplemented by reference TRBV7-9 and TRBJ2-7, the full variable domain reads DTGVSQNPRHKITKRGQNVTFRCDPISEHNRLYWYRQTLGQGPEFLTYFQNEAQLEKSRLLSDRFSAERPKGSFSTLEIQRTEQGDSAMYLCASSSPREYEQYFGPGTRLTVT.

The V and J genes are TRBV7-3 and TRBJ2-1; D possibly matches TRBD1 or TRBD2 (5 bases each). V lost 6 bases and J 2 bases, leaving 8 bases between the germline ends. Germline V gives CDR1 SGHTA, CDR2 FQGTGA. The CDR3 is 13 amino acids. In DNA, the CDR3 is TGTGCCAGCAGGCTGGGGGCCTACAATGAGCAGTTCTTC. Translating it yields CASRLGAYNEQFF.

The V and J genes are TRBV27 and TRBJ2-7; D perhaps matches TRBD1 (5 bases). This CDR3 contains 12 residues. V was trimmed by 4 bases and J by 3 bases, leaving 7 bases between them. Germline-derived CDR1 and CDR2 are MNHEY and SMNVEV (reference sequence). The CDR3 sequence is CASSSGFYEQYF. CDR3 coding DNA: TGTGCCAGCAGTTCAGGGTTCTACGAGCAGTACTTC.

The chain joins TRBV6-1 to TRBJ2-5; D unresolved. Trimming took off 6 bases at V and 7 bases at J, with 12 bases between the two ends. This CDR3 has 12 residues. Germline V gene data show CDR1 as MNHNS and CDR2 as SASEGT. This CDR3 reads CASSSIQVTQYF. In DNA, the CDR3 is TGTGCCAGCAGCTCTATCCAGGTGACCCAGTACTTC.

The genes are TRBV14 and TRBJ2-7; D gene unclear. V shed 3 bases and J shed 2 bases, with 5 bases lying between them. This CDR3 is built from 12 residues. Germline V lookup: CDR1 SGHDN, CDR2 FVKESK. CDR3 loop: CASSHLTYEQYF. The CDR3 region has the DNA TGTGCCAGCAGCCACCTTACCTACGAGCAGTACTTC.

This chain connects TRBV29-1 to TRBJ2-7; TRBD2 might be the D (6 bases). V lost 6 bases and J 3 bases, leaving 9 bases between the germline ends. CDR1 and CDR2 from the germline V gene are SQVTM and ANQGSEA. The CDR3 consists of 11 residues. The CDR3 region is CSVGEVYEQYF. CDR3 nucleotide sequence: TGCAGCGTAGGGGAGGTCTACGAGCAGTACTTC.

V and J are TRBV27 and TRBJ1-1, with D unresolved. With 0 bases removed from V and 4 bases from J, the gap between germline ends came to 6 bases. Germline CDR1 and CDR2: MNHEY and SMNVEV (reference sequence). The CDR3 is 13 amino acids. The CDR3 spells CASSLSPPTEAFF. The CDR3 DNA is TGTGCCAGCAGTTTATCGCCCCCCACTGAAGCTTTCTTT.